A single sample gave rise to the 5 T cell receptor beta chains below, sequenced in a study of T cell changes during pregnancy in multiple sclerosis. Data came from immunoSEQ multiplex PCR; TCRdb stores just in-frame clones and leaves some out. The table includes around 21,000 clones, 88% detected once. This specimen was CD8+ T cells from peripheral blood mononuclear cells, taken in the third trimester of pregnancy. The receptors stem from a female donor in good health, enrolled as a control in a pregnancy study.

This chain uses TRBV9 with TRBJ2-2; D is undetermined. Per the germline V gene, CDR1 is SGDLS and CDR2 is YYNGEE. Trimming cost V 1 base and J 5 bases, with 9 bases left between them. The CDR3 spans 14 residues. CDR3 region: CASSVLWRTGELFF. The DNA for the CDR3 is TGTGCCAGCAGCGTATTGTGGAGAACCGGGGAGCTGTTTTTT.

V usage is TRBV5-8 and J usage is TRBJ2-2; 11 bases line up with TRBD2. The CDR3 runs to 16 residues. Germline trimming cut 2 bases from V and 6 bases from J; bases unmatched to any gene: 6. Germline CDR1 SGHTS, CDR2 YDEGEE. CDR3 region: CASSFLAGGPSGELFF. The DNA for the CDR3 is TGTGCCAGCAGCTTCTTAGCGGGGGGGCCGTCCGGGGAGCTGTTTTTT.

The V gene is TRBV4-3, the J gene TRBJ1-4; TRBD1 might be the D (6 bases). CDR3 length: 16 residues. Germline values: CDR1 LGHNA, CDR2 YSLEER. Deletions cut 0 bases from V and 10 bases from J, with 18 bases between. The CDR3 DNA reads as TGCGCCAGCAGCCAAGACCTCTCCGGCAAAGGGGGAAAACTGTTTTTT. Translation: CASSQDLSGKGGKLFF.

The chain is built from TRBV4-3 and TRBJ1-2; D ambiguous. The CDR3 has 17 residues. V dropped 4 bases and J dropped 5 bases, with 23 bases sitting between them. Germline CDR1 LGHNA, CDR2 YSLEER. The CDR3 loop reads CASSPGEIIRQGYGYTF. The CDR3 DNA is TGCGCCAGCAGCCCCGGGGAGATTATTAGACAAGGGTATGGCTACACCTTC.

The gene calls are TRBV7-8 and TRBJ2-3; D might be TRBD2 (6 bases). Between the trimmed V and J ends, which lost 2 bases and 10 bases, there was a span of 10 bases. CDR1 and CDR2 from the germline V gene are SGHVS and FQNEAQ. The CDR3 runs 12 residues. The CDR3, as DNA: TGTGCCAGCAGCTTAACGGGGGATGCGCAGTATTTT. This gives the protein CASSLTGDAQYF.